One and the same sample provided the 28 T cell receptor beta chains below, sequenced in a study of T cells after posttransplantation cyclophosphamide. Clones were sequenced by immunoSEQ multiplex PCR, and TCRdb holds only the in-frame ones, with some missing. The specimen has roughly 45,000 clones, none found just once. Material for sequencing was PBMCs. The receptors shown here come from a man aged 40-55 years in good health, CMV-negative, and a related stem cell transplant donor.

This clone has at least ten counts. The DNA of the CDR3 is TGCGCCAGCAGCTTGATTGGTGGCGGGATCCAAGAGACCCAGTACTTC. As protein: CASSLIGGGIQETQYF. The chain joins TRBV5-1 to TRBJ2-5; tentative D call: TRBD2 (6 bases). Germline V gives CDR1 SGHRS, CDR2 YFSETQ. V was cut by 1 base and J by 1 base, with 14 bases left in between. The CDR3 has 16 residues.

This clone was detected ten times or more. The V and J genes are TRBV4-3 and TRBJ2-7, with D maybe TRBD1 (6 bases). CDR3 length: 13 amino acids. Germline V lookup: CDR1 LGHNA, CDR2 YSLEER. V gave up 3 bases and J gave up 1 base, with 7 bases separating them. The CDR3 region is CASSHGQSYEQYF. The DNA for the CDR3 is TGCGCCAGCAGCCATGGACAGTCCTACGAGCAGTACTTC.

There are many counts of this clone. The chain carries TRBV5-6 and TRBJ1-5, with TRBD1 matching over 8 bases. The germline CDR1 and CDR2 sequences are SGHDT and YYEEEE. V lost 5 bases to trimming and J lost 2 bases; unmatched junction nucleotides: 9. This CDR3 has 16 amino acids. CDR3 sequence: CASSSSGGAGNQPQHF. CDR3 nucleotide sequence: TGTGCCAGCAGTTCTTCAGGGGGCGCGGGCAATCAGCCCCAGCATTTT. The whole variable domain, remainder taken from reference TRBV5-6 and TRBJ1-5, is DAGVTQSPTHLIKTRGQQVTLRCSPKSGHDTVSWYQQALGQGPQFIFQYYEEEERQRGNFPDRFSGHQFPNYSSELNVNALLLGDSALYLCASSSSGGAGNQPQHFGDGTRLSIL.

This clone was seen many times. The CDR3 here is CASSLSGTGPETQYF. DNA for the CDR3: TGTGCCAGCAGTCTTAGCGGGACCGGCCCAGAGACCCAGTACTTC. The chain combines TRBV2 with TRBJ2-5, with 8 positions matching TRBD2. Germline trimming cut 5 bases from V and 4 bases from J; bases unmatched to any gene: 9. The CDR3 consists of 15 residues. The V gene's germline CDR1 is SNHLY and CDR2 FYNNEI. Based on the CDR3 plus reference TRBV2 and TRBJ2-5, the full variable domain is EPEVTQTPSHQVTQMGQEVILRCVPISNHLYFYWYRQILGQKVEFLVSFYNNEISEKSEIFDDQFSVERPDGSNFTLKIRSTKLEDSAMYFCASSLSGTGPETQYFGPGTRLLVL.

Regarding this clone: An end of the junction differs from the germline gene, which may be a read error. The V gene is TRBV6-6, the J gene TRBJ2-7; weak D call: TRBD1 (6 bases). This CDR3 is 13 amino acids long. Germline CDR1 reads MNHNY; CDR2 reads SVGAGI (reference sequence). This chain's CDR3 is CASTLVDRDEQHF. The CDR3 region has the DNA TGTGCCAGCACCTTAGTGGACAGAGACGAGCAGCACTTC.

The sample holds many counts of this clone. The CDR3 coding sequence is TGTGCCAGCAGTTCCGCGCAGGATGAAAAACTGTTTTTT. As protein: CASSSAQDEKLFF. The V and J genes are TRBV28 and TRBJ1-4; D unresolved. There are 13 residues in the CDR3. V lost 4 bases and J lost 6, with 9 bases in between. In germline, CDR1 is MDHEN, CDR2 SYDVKM.

The sample holds many counts of this clone. This rearrangement joins TRBV2 to TRBJ1-2; D perhaps matches TRBD1 (6 bases). The CDR3 consists of 14 residues. Germline assignment: CDR1 SNHLY and CDR2 FYNNEI. V was pared by 5 bases and J by 5 bases, with 15 bases between. In nucleotides, the CDR3 is TGTGCCAGCAGTTCCCGGACAGCTACTTATGGCTACACCTTC. This gives the protein CASSSRTATYGYTF.

This clone was seen a handful of times. The chain combines TRBV18 with TRBJ2-7; 7 bases are shared with TRBD1. CDR1 is KGHSH, CDR2 LQKENI, per germline. Trimming took 6 bases from V and 2 from J; bases not matched to a gene: 10. The CDR3 extends over 15 amino acids. Here the CDR3 DNA reads TGTGCCAGCTCGTCAGGGGGAAGGGGGACCTACGAGCAGTACTTC. Encoded protein: CASSSGGRGTYEQYF.

Ten or more counts support this clone. The CDR3 is CASSQELVGVGTGELFF. The CDR3 nucleotides read TGTGCCAGCAGCCAAGAGCTTGTGGGAGTTGGCACCGGGGAGCTGTTTTTT. The chain couples TRBV4-2 to TRBJ2-2, with D possibly TRBD2 on 5 matching bases. CDR3 length equals 17 residues. The V gene's germline CDR1 is LGHNA and CDR2 YNFKEQ. V gave up 0 bases and J gave up 4 bases, with 15 bases separating them.

This clone occurred many times. The chain is built from TRBV7-9 and TRBJ2-1, with 12 bases aligning to TRBD1. The CDR3 totals 17 residues. CDR1 and CDR2 from the germline V gene are SEHNR and FQNEAQ (reference sequence). With V trimmed by 5 bases and J by 7 bases, 12 bases remained unmatched. The chain's CDR3 is CASSLLAGTGGKNEQFF. Written as DNA, the CDR3 is TGTGCCAGCAGCCTCCTTGCCGGGACAGGGGGCAAAAATGAGCAGTTCTTC.

This clone was recorded many times. The V call is TRBV10-3, the J call TRBJ2-7, with a possible D match to TRBD1 (6 bases). There are 12 residues in the CDR3. Germline CDR1 reads ENHRY; CDR2 reads SYGVKD. The V end was cut by 10 bases, the J end by 6 bases, with 16 bases between. The CDR3 bases are TGTGCCACCCAGGGGTATCGGGGCGAGCAGTACTTC. This translates into CATQGYRGEQYF.

This clone was observed at least ten times. V and J are TRBV9 and TRBJ2-3, with 8 bases identical to TRBD2. The CDR3 runs to 17 residues. Per the germline V gene, CDR1 is SGDLS and CDR2 is YYNGEE. Trimming cost V 0 bases and J 0 bases; bases outside gene matches: 6. CDR3 coding DNA: TGTGCCAGCAGCGTAGCTGGGGCTAGCGGGAGCACAGATACGCAGTATTTT. It translates to CASSVAGASGSTDTQYF. The full variable domain, with the rest looked up from reference TRBV9 and TRBJ2-3, is DSGVTQTPKHLITATGQRVTLRCSPRSGDLSVYWYQQSLDQGLQFLIQYYNGEERAKGNILERFSAQQFPDLHSELNLSSLELGDSALYFCASSVAGASGSTDTQYFGPGTRLTVL.

This clone was seen many times. The V and J genes are TRBV4-2 and TRBJ1-2, with D possibly TRBD1 on 5 matching bases. With 6 bases removed from V and 4 bases from J, the gap between germline ends came to 9 bases. This CDR3 has 12 amino acids. Germline V gene data show CDR1 as LGHNA and CDR2 as YNFKEQ. CDR3 amino acids: CASRGRGYGYTF. CDR3 sequence (DNA): TGTGCCAGCAGGGGGCGCGGCTATGGCTACACCTTC.

This clone has a count of ten or more. This rearrangement joins TRBV5-1 to TRBJ2-7; TRBD2 might be the D (6 bases). V was trimmed by 4 bases and J by 0 bases, leaving 11 bases between them. Germline values: CDR1 SGHRS, CDR2 YFSETQ. This CDR3 has 14 amino acids. This CDR3 reads CASSREPTSYEQYF. CDR3 sequence (DNA): TGCGCCAGCAGCCGGGAGCCAACCTCCTACGAGCAGTACTTC.

This clone came up many times. The chain has TRBV27 and TRBJ2-7, with D unclear. V was trimmed by 2 bases and J by 6 bases, leaving 14 bases between them. The CDR3 runs to 14 residues. In germline, CDR1 is MNHEY, CDR2 SMNVEV (reference sequence). CDR3 sequence (DNA): TGTGCCAGCAGTTTACGCGCGGTGGTGGGCGAGCAGTACTTC. This translates into CASSLRAVVGEQYF.

This clone was counted many times. V is TRBV30 and J is TRBJ2-7, with 13 bases aligning to TRBD2. The V segment lost 5 bases and the J segment 3 bases; nucleotides outside the gene matches: 1. The germline V gene encodes CDR1 GTSNPN and CDR2 SVGIG (reference sequence). The CDR3 runs 13 residues. The CDR3 bases are TGTGCCTGGGGGACTAGCGGGATCTACGAGCAGTACTTC. Amino acid sequence: CAWGTSGIYEQYF.

This clone was detected ten times or more. The chain combines TRBV29-1 with TRBJ2-7; perhaps TRBD2 as D (6 bases). The CDR3 is 15 amino acids. V gave up 0 bases and J gave up 3 bases, with 15 bases separating them. Looked up from germline, CDR1 is SQVTM and CDR2 is ANQGSEA. CDR3 DNA sequence: TGCAGCGTTGAAGATCCTTTCAAGGGACTCTACGAGCAGTACTTC. This gives the protein CSVEDPFKGLYEQYF.

This clone was counted at least ten times. J is TRBJ2-7 and V is TRBV6-1, with TRBD1 matching 9 bases. The CDR3 contains 15 residues. Germline values: CDR1 MNHNS, CDR2 SASEGT. V shed 6 bases and J 4 bases; nucleotides not matched to a gene: 10. The CDR3 here is CASRVRGQGIYEQYF. CDR3 DNA: TGTGCCAGCAGGGTAAGGGGACAGGGTATATACGAGCAGTACTTC.

This clone was seen at least ten times. V is TRBV28 and J is TRBJ2-2, with 7 positions matching TRBD2. After removal of 7 bases from V and 0 bases from J, the junction contained 5 bases not matched to a gene. In germline, CDR1 is MDHEN, CDR2 SYDVKM. CDR3 length equals 15 residues. This CDR3 reads CASKNLAANTGELFF. CDR3 in DNA: TGTGCCAGCAAGAATCTAGCGGCGAACACCGGGGAGCTGTTTTTT.

Ten or more counts support this clone. The chain carries TRBV28 and TRBJ2-5, with unresolved D. Trimming cost V 10 bases and J 7 bases, with 19 bases left between them. The CDR3 length is 13 residues. In germline, CDR1 is MDHEN, CDR2 SYDVKM. DNA of the CDR3: TGTGCCACCACCTCCTCGGGTCATGGGACCCAGTACTTC. It yields the protein CATTSSGHGTQYF.

This clone appeared many times. The rearrangement links TRBV5-4 to TRBJ2-1; TRBD2 aligns across 9 bases. V gave up 0 bases and J gave up 5 bases; unmatched junction bases: 3. Germline V CDR1 and CDR2: SGHNT, YYREEE (reference sequence). This CDR3 is 15 amino acids long. CDR3 loop: CASSLDLAGHNEQFF. In DNA form, the CDR3 reads TGTGCCAGCAGCTTGGATCTAGCGGGACACAATGAGCAGTTCTTC.

Ten or more counts support this clone. This chain joins TRBV19 and TRBJ2-7; TRBD1 is a possible D gene (5 bases). The CDR3 is made up of 15 amino acids. The V and J ends lost 1 base and 4 bases respectively, with 14 bases between them. The germline V gene has CDR1 LNHDA and CDR2 SQIVND (reference sequence). Here the CDR3 DNA reads TGTGCCAGTAGTATAGGTATCACAGGTCGGTACGAGCAGTACTTC. Its translation: CASSIGITGRYEQYF.

This clone appeared a few times. The rearrangement joins TRBV5-8 to TRBJ2-1, with 10 bases identical to TRBD2. V gave up 6 bases and J gave up 2 bases; unmatched junction bases: 5. The CDR3 runs 15 residues. CDR1 and CDR2 (germline): SGHTS, YDEGEE. The CDR3 region has the DNA TGTGCCAGCAACCCAAGCGGGAGGGCCTACAATGAGCAGTTCTTC. This encodes CASNPSGRAYNEQFF.

This clone was observed at least ten times. The gene calls are TRBV30 and TRBJ2-7; maybe TRBD2 (5 bases). Trimming took 2 bases from V and 3 from J, leaving 8 bases between them. This CDR3 comprises 12 residues. CDR1 and CDR2 (germline): GTSNPN, SVGIG (reference sequence). CDR3 region: CAWSLGSYEQYF. The CDR3 region has the DNA TGTGCCTGGAGTTTGGGGAGCTACGAGCAGTACTTC.

This clone has just a few counts. The V call is TRBV27, the J call TRBJ2-5, with 12 bases that match TRBD1. The CDR3 spans 18 residues. The V gene's germline CDR1 is MNHEY and CDR2 SMNVEV (reference sequence). J gave up 5 bases and V 5 bases, and 15 bases lay outside the gene matches. CDR3 in amino acids: CASSRRTRDRGRGETQYF. DNA for the CDR3: TGTGCCAGCAGTCGGAGAACGAGGGACAGGGGGCGCGGGGAGACCCAGTACTTC.

This clone has ten or more counts. This chain connects TRBV5-8 to TRBJ2-1; 12 bases agree with TRBD2. The V and J ends lost 0 bases and 1 base, in that order; junction bases with no gene match: 2. CDR1 is SGHTS and CDR2 is YDEGEE in the germline V gene. The CDR3 extends over 17 amino acids. CDR3 residues: CASSLVLAGGSYNEQFF. The CDR3 region has the DNA TGTGCCAGCAGCTTGGTACTAGCGGGAGGATCCTACAATGAGCAGTTCTTC.

This clone was recorded many times. J is TRBJ2-3 and V is TRBV7-8, with 8 bases lining up with TRBD2. The CDR3 runs 18 residues. Germline CDR1 reads SGHVS; CDR2 reads FQNEAQ. The V gene end was trimmed by 1 base and the J gene end by 4 bases; junction bases not matched to a gene: 13. The CDR3 spells CASSLGLSQRELADTQYF. In nucleotides, the CDR3 is TGTGCCAGCAGCTTAGGGCTCTCCCAGCGGGAGCTCGCAGATACGCAGTATTTT.

This clone was detected ten times or more. The chain links TRBV6-4 to TRBJ2-3; 9 bases map to TRBD2. The V gene's germline CDR1 is MRHNA and CDR2 SNTAGT. The CDR3 consists of 15 residues. V was pared by 4 bases and J by 0 bases, with 2 bases of the junction left unmatched. The CDR3 coding sequence is TGTGCCAGCAGTGTAGGACTAGCGAGCACAGATACGCAGTATTTT. It yields the protein CASSVGLASTDTQYF.